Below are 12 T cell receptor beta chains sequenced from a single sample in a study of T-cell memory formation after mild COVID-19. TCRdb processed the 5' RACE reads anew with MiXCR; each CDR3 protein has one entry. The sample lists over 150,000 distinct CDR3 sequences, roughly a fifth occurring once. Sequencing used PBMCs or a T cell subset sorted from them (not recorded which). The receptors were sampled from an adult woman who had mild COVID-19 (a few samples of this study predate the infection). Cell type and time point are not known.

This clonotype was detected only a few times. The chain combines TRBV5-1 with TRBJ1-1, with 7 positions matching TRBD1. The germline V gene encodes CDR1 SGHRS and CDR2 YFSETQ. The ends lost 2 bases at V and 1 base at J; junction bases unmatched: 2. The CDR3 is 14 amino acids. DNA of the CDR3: TGCGCCAGCAGCTTCGAGGGGGCGAACACTGAAGCTTTCTTT. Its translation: CASSFEGANTEAFF.

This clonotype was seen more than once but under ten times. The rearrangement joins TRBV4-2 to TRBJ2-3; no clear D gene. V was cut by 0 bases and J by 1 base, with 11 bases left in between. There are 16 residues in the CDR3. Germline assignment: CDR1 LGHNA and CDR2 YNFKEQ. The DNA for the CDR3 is TGTGCCAGCAGCCAAGATAGTGGGGTGGGCACAGATACGCAGTATTTT. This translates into CASSQDSGVGTDTQYF.

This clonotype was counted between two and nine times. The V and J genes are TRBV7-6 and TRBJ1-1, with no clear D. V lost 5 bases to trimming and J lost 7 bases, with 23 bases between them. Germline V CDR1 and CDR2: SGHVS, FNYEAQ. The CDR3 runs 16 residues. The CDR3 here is CASSPPSPMTRSEAFF. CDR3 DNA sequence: TGTGCCAGCAGCCCTCCATCCCCCATGACTCGTAGTGAAGCTTTCTTT.

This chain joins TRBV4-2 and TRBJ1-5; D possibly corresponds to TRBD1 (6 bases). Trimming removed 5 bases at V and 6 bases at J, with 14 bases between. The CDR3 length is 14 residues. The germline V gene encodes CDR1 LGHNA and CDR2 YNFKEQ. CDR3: CASSSWGGGQPQHF. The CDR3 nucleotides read TGTGCCAGCAGCTCATGGGGGGGCGGTCAGCCCCAGCATTTT.

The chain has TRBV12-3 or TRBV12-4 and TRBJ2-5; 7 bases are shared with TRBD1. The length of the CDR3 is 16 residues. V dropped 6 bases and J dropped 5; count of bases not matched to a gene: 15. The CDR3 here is CASREQGSDDWETQYF. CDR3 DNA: TGTGCCAGCAGGGAACAGGGGTCCGATGATTGGGAGACCCAGTACTTC.

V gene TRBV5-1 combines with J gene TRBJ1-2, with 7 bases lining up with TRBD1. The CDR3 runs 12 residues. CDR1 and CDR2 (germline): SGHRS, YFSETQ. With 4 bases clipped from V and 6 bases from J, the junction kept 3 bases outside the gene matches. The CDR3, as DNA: TGCGCCAGCAGCCAAGGACAGGATGGCTACACCTTC. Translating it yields CASSQGQDGYTF.

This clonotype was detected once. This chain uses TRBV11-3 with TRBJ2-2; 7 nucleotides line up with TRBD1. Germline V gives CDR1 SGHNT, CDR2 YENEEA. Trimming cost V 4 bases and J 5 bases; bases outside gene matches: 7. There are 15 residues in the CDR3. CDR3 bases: TGTGCCAGCAGCTCCGCGACAGGGCGGACCGGGGAGCTGTTTTTT. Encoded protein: CASSSATGRTGELFF.

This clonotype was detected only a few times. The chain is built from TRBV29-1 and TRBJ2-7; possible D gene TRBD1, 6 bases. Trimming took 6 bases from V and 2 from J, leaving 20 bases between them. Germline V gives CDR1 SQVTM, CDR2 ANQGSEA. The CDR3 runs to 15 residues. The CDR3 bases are TGCAGCGTCCAACCCCGGACAGATCGGGCCTACGAGCAGTACTTC. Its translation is CSVQPRTDRAYEQYF.

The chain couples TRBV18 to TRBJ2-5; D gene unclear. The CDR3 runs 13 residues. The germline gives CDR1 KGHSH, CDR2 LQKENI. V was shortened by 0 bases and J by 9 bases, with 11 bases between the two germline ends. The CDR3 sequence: CASSPPDPPAQYF. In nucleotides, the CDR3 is TGTGCCAGCTCACCACCCGACCCGCCGGCCCAGTACTTC. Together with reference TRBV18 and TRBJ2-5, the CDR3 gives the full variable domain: NAGVMQNPRHLVRRRGQEARLRCSPMKGHSHVYWYRQLPEEGLKFMVYLQKENIIDESGMPKERFSAEFPKEGPSILRIQQVVRGDSAAYFCASSPPDPPAQYFGPGTRLLVL.

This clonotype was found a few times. CDR3 bases: TGTGCCAGCAGGCCGACAGAACCAAATTCACCCCTCCACTTT. The encoded protein is CASRPTEPNSPLHF. This rearrangement joins TRBV7-9 to TRBJ1-6, with a possible D match to TRBD1 (5 bases). CDR1 is SEHNR, CDR2 FQNEAQ, per germline (reference sequence). Trimming stripped 6 bases from V and 7 bases from J, with 13 bases between. CDR3 size: 14 residues.

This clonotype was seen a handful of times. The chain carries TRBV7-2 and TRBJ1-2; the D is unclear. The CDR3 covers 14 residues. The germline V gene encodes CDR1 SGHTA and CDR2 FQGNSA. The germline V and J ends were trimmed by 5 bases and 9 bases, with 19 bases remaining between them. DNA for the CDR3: TGTGCCAGCAGCGAACACATCTCGGATGTGAGCTACACCTTC. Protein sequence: CASSEHISDVSYTF.

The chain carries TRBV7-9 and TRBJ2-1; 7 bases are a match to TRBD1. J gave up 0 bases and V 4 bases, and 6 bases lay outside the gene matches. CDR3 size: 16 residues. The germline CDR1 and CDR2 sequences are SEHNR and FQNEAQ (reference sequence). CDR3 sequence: CASSSSRDSSYNEQFF. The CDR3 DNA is TGTGCCAGCAGCTCCTCCCGGGACAGCTCCTACAATGAGCAGTTCTTC.